This TCR beta chain appears in the sequencing data of a study of beta chain features in type 1 diabetes. General observations from the study: Shorter TCRB CDR3s, moderately but significantly so, marked every one of the four CD4+ subsets in Type 1 diabetes patients.

A word on this clone: As yet, its antigen is unknown.

The whole isolated RNA underwent reverse transcription, so sequencing captured expressed TCRB transcripts. Clones were sequenced by immunoSEQ multiplex PCR, and TCRdb holds only the in-frame ones, with some missing. Counted here are 250,000 to 300,000 clones, around 24% occurring once; the ten biggest clones make up approximately 0.011%. Germline CDR1 and CDR2: SGHTA and FQGNSA. Deletions cut 0 bases from V and 5 bases from J, with 7 bases between. CDR3 length equals 13 residues. This clonotype was obtained from a woman under 40 with type 1 diabetes. The sample comprised naive CD4+ T cells from blood. The gene calls are TRBV7-2 and TRBJ2-5; tentatively, D is TRBD2 (5 bases). CDR3 bases: TGTGCCAGCAGCTTAGCAGGGAGCGAGACCCAGTACTTC. Translated: CASSLAGSETQYF.